Listed here are 25 T cell receptor beta chains from one sample, sequenced in a study of radiotherapy plus CTLA-4 blockade in lung cancer. Generated by immunoSEQ multiplex PCR, the TCRdb table keeps only in-frame clones and is missing some. The sample includes about 15,000 clones, approximately 87% of them seen just once. This sample comprised peripheral blood, obtained from a patient treated with radiotherapy plus ipilimumab. These receptors were obtained from a human donor with non-small cell lung cancer that progressed on radiotherapy plus ipilimumab. Some clones in this sample may be carry-over from other donors' samples.

V and J are TRBV21-1 and TRBJ2-1; no DNA check was done on the table's D call, TRBD2. TRBV21-1 is flagged as a pseudogene. The CDR3 sequence is 12 residues long. Here the CDR3 reads CASSKGWEEQFF. CDR3 DNA sequence: TGTGCCAGCAGCAAAGGGTGGGAGGAGCAGTTCTTC.

V gene TRBV7-2 combines with J gene TRBJ1-2; 9 bases align to TRBD1. The CDR3 spans 13 residues. The V gene end was trimmed by 5 bases and the J gene end by 8 bases; junction bases not matched to a gene: 6. The germline CDR1 and CDR2 sequences are SGHTA and FQGNSA. This CDR3 is CASSLGTGWGYTF. The CDR3 DNA follows: TGTGCCAGCAGCCTTGGGACAGGGTGGGGCTACACCTTC. Full variable domain (rest looked up from reference TRBV7-2 and TRBJ1-2): GAGVSQSPSNKVTEKGKDVELRCDPISGHTALYWYRQSLGQGLEFLIYFQGNSAPDKSGLPSDRFSAERTGGSVSTLTIQRTQQEDSAVYLCASSLGTGWGYTFGSGTRLTVV.

The genes are TRBV5-8 and TRBJ1-4; tentative D call: TRBD1 (5 bases). This CDR3 region has 13 residues. The germline V gene encodes CDR1 SGHTS and CDR2 YDEGEE. V lost 1 base, J lost 7 bases, and 8 bases lay in between. The CDR3 sequence is CASSLRQGEKLFF. The DNA of the CDR3 is TGTGCCAGCAGCTTGCGGCAGGGTGAAAAACTGTTTTTT.

This clone occurred once. The chain combines TRBV10-1 with TRBJ2-5, with 14 bases fitting TRBD2. The trim removed 7 bases at V and 0 bases at J, leaving 7 bases unmatched. CDR1 and CDR2 from the germline V gene are WNHNN and SYGVQD (reference sequence). The CDR3 runs 17 residues. This CDR3 reads CASTRGLAGVYQETQYF. The CDR3 nucleotides read TGCGCCAGCACTCGGGGACTAGCGGGAGTCTACCAAGAGACCCAGTACTTC.

The chain recombines TRBV19 with TRBJ2-5; 8 positions match TRBD2. The CDR3 consists of 16 residues. V lost 2 bases and J lost 4; bases outside the gene matches: 9. Germline loops: CDR1 LNHDA, CDR2 SQIVND (reference sequence). CDR3: CASSIRQRETGETQYF. The CDR3 DNA follows: TGTGCCAGTAGTATAAGGCAGCGGGAGACAGGAGAGACCCAGTACTTC.

The chain employs TRBV9 and TRBJ2-1; D not resolved. Germline CDR1 is SGDLS and CDR2 is YYNGEE. CDR3 length: 13 amino acids. V was cut by 2 bases and J by 4 bases, with 7 bases left in between. The CDR3: CASSVVAYNEQFF. The CDR3 nucleotides read TGTGCCAGCAGCGTTGTTGCGTACAATGAGCAGTTCTTC.

This sequence joins TRBV7-2 and TRBJ2-4; 8 nucleotides align to TRBD1. Per the germline V gene, CDR1 is SGHTA and CDR2 is FQGNSA. The ends lost 0 bases at V and 5 bases at J; junction bases unmatched: 3. CDR3 size: 15 residues. The CDR3 DNA reads TGTGCCAGCAGCTTAGCGACAGGGGCACAAAACATTCAGTACTTC. Translation: CASSLATGAQNIQYF.

This clone came up once. This chain joins TRBV6-1 and TRBJ1-5; 12 bases are shared with TRBD1. The germline CDR1 and CDR2 sequences are MNHNS and SASEGT. With V trimmed by 7 bases and J by 4 bases, 5 bases remained unmatched. CDR3 length: 15 residues. The CDR3 sequence is CASTWDRGRNQPQHF. DNA of the CDR3: TGTGCCAGCACCTGGGACAGGGGGCGAAATCAGCCCCAGCATTTT.

The DNA for the CDR3 is TGCGCCAGCAGCTTGGGCCAGATTAGCAATCAGCCCCAGCATTTT. It encodes CASSLGQISNQPQHF. The V call is TRBV5-1, the J call TRBJ1-5; D ambiguous. CDR1 SGHRS and CDR2 YFSETQ come from the germline V gene. CDR3 length equals 15 residues. V lost 0 bases, J lost 0 bases, and 7 bases lay in between.

This chain links TRBV5-6 with TRBJ2-3; weak D call: TRBD2 (5 bases). Germline V gives CDR1 SGHDT, CDR2 YYEEEE. V was cut by 6 bases and J by 3 bases, with 14 bases left in between. The CDR3 consists of 14 residues. CDR3 loop: CASMRELETDTQYF. The CDR3 bases are TGTGCCAGCATGAGGGAGTTGGAGACAGATACGCAGTATTTT.

The chain carries TRBV21-1 and TRBJ2-3; TRBD2, the D gene given by the table, was not confirmed from the DNA. TRBV21-1 constitutes a pseudogene. The CDR3 has 18 residues. CDR3 sequence: CASSRHGKTSGSGDTQYF. CDR3 coding DNA: TGTGCCAGCAGCCGTCATGGTAAGACTAGCGGGAGCGGAGATACGCAGTATTTT.

The gene calls are TRBV15 and TRBJ2-7; D may be TRBD2 (6 bases). The CDR3 length is 14 residues. The germline V gene has CDR1 LNHNV and CDR2 YYDKDF (reference sequence). Trimming took off 1 base at V and 5 bases at J, with 12 bases between the two ends. Here the CDR3 reads CATSRAGREDEQYF. CDR3 DNA: TGTGCCACCAGCAGAGCGGGCAGGGAGGACGAGCAGTACTTC.

The chain combines TRBV19 with TRBJ2-5; TRBD1 agrees at 7 bases. The CDR3 totals 15 residues. V was clipped by 5 bases and J by 6 bases; unmatched bases: 12. CDR1 and CDR2 from the germline V gene are LNHDA and SQIVND (reference sequence). The CDR3 nucleotides read TGTGCCAGTAGTGGAGGTCAGGGGGAACGGAAGACCCAGTACTTC. Protein: CASSGGQGERKTQYF.

The rearrangement uses TRBV10-3 and TRBJ2-3; tentative D call: TRBD1 (6 bases). Germline loops: CDR1 ENHRY, CDR2 SYGVKD. CDR3 length: 14 residues. V was clipped by 1 base and J by 3 bases, with 8 bases between them. The CDR3 bases are TGTGCCATCAGTGAGTTTACAGGGACAGATACGCAGTATTTT. Residues: CAISEFTGTDTQYF.

This chain links TRBV5-1 with TRBJ2-3; D is unclear. Deletions cut 3 bases from V and 3 bases from J, with 5 bases between. The CDR3 runs to 12 residues. Germline CDR1 is SGHRS and CDR2 is YFSETQ. The DNA of the CDR3 is TGCGCCAGCAGCTCCGGGACAGATACGCAGTATTTT. Encoded protein: CASSSGTDTQYF.

V is TRBV5-4 and J is TRBJ2-1; TRBD2 agrees at 8 bases. Germline V CDR1 and CDR2: SGHNT, YYREEE (reference sequence). J was trimmed by 7 bases and V by 1 base; bases with no gene match: 7. The CDR3 totals 15 residues. The chain's CDR3 is CASSLSSGSENEQFF. Written as DNA, the CDR3 is TGTGCCAGCAGCTTGTCCAGCGGGAGTGAGAATGAGCAGTTCTTC.

The chain employs TRBV7-8 and TRBJ2-1, with D hard to call. Germline V gene lookup returns CDR1 SGHVS and CDR2 FQNEAQ. CDR3 size: 13 residues. The ends were cut back, 1 base at V and 8 bases at J, with 9 bases in the middle. CDR3: CASSLDARDEQFF. CDR3 DNA sequence: TGTGCCAGCAGCTTAGACGCCCGGGATGAGCAGTTCTTC.

In its sample, this clone was seen once. The V gene is TRBV7-8, the J gene TRBJ1-1; the D gene is possibly TRBD1 (6 bases). The CDR3 loop spans 13 amino acids. Germline V gene sequence: CDR1 SGHVS, CDR2 FQNEAQ. The ends were cut back, 2 bases at V and 6 bases at J, with 10 bases in the middle. The CDR3 loop is CASSLWGPAEAFF. DNA for the CDR3: TGTGCCAGCAGCTTATGGGGGCCTGCTGAAGCTTTCTTT.

CDR3 loop: CASSPAYEQYF. For the CDR3, the DNA is TGTGCCAGCAGCCCAGCCTACGAGCAGTACTTC. The chain recombines TRBV11-2 with TRBJ2-7; D is ambiguous. The germline V gene has CDR1 SGHAT and CDR2 FQNNGV. This CDR3 contains 11 residues. Trimming removed 5 bases from V and 2 bases from J, with 4 bases in between.

The rearrangement uses TRBV28 and TRBJ2-1; 9 bases are shared with TRBD1. CDR1 and CDR2 (germline): MDHEN, SYDVKM. Unmatched junction bases numbered 4, after V lost 5 bases and J lost 8 bases. The CDR3 has 13 residues. Written as DNA, the CDR3 is TGTGCCAGCAGTACCTGGACAGGGGATGAGCAGTTCTTC. Its protein is CASSTWTGDEQFF.

The CDR3 is CASSFGSGSYGTDTQYF. The CDR3 region has the DNA TGTGCCAGCAGCTTCGGAAGCGGGAGTTATGGCACAGATACGCAGTATTTT. The V and J genes are TRBV7-9 and TRBJ2-3, with 8 bases matching TRBD2. The CDR3 is made up of 17 amino acids. Trimming at V came to 3 bases and at J to 1 base, leaving 9 bases not matched to a gene. Germline assignment: CDR1 SEHNR and CDR2 FQNEAQ (reference sequence).

The chain uses TRBV11-1 and TRBJ1-1; D may be TRBD1 (5 bases). The CDR3 spans 14 residues. V was cut by 5 bases and J by 4 bases, with 14 bases left in between. From germline, CDR1 is SGHAT and CDR2 FQDESV (reference sequence). The CDR3 sequence: CASSPETGGTEAFF. CDR3 coding DNA: TGTGCCAGCAGCCCAGAAACGGGGGGCACTGAAGCTTTCTTT.

The chain joins TRBV6-5 to TRBJ1-2; the match to TRBD1 covers 10 bases. Losses at the gene ends were 0 bases for V and 4 bases for J; bases not matched to a gene: 5. The CDR3 has 16 residues. Germline CDR1 reads MNHEY; CDR2 reads SVGAGI. The CDR3 DNA sequence: TGTGCCAGCAGTTACTCAGGGACAGGGGCAGCCTATGGCTACACCTTC. This translates into CASSYSGTGAAYGYTF.

The V call is TRBV30, the J call TRBJ2-1, with D hard to call. The CDR3 consists of 14 residues. Trimming took 2 bases from V and 0 from J, leaving 8 bases between them. CDR1 and CDR2 from the germline V gene are GTSNPN and SVGIG (reference sequence). The CDR3 sequence: CAWSSLSSYNEQFF. CDR3 bases: TGTGCCTGGAGTTCGTTGAGCTCCTACAATGAGCAGTTCTTC.

CDR3 in DNA: TGTGCCAGCAGTCCCGACAGGGTGTCGGTTGCAACTAATGAAAAACTGTTTTTT. Its protein product is CASSPDRVSVATNEKLFF. The V call is TRBV27, the J call TRBJ1-4; 7 nucleotides match TRBD1. The germline V gene has CDR1 MNHEY and CDR2 SMNVEV (reference sequence). This CDR3 comprises 18 residues. J lost 0 bases, V lost 5 bases, and 12 bases had no gene match.